Listed here are 32 T cell receptor beta chains from one sample, sequenced in a study of OX40 agonist ivuxolimab in advanced cancers. Only in-frame clones appear in the TCRdb table, and some are missing; sequencing was by immunoSEQ multiplex PCR. The repertoire holds 70,000 to 85,000 clones, with 65% to 90% as singletons. This specimen was CD4+ or CD8+ T cells sorted from blood, taken in a trial of the OX40 agonist ivuxolimab. The origin of the receptors is an adult with an advanced solid tumor such as melanoma, head and neck, liver or kidney cancer.

The gene calls are TRBV29-1 and TRBJ2-3, with D possibly called TRBD1 or TRBD2 (5 bases each). The CDR3 has 14 residues. Germline assignment: CDR1 SQVTM and CDR2 ANQGSEA. V was trimmed by 5 bases and J by 3 bases, leaving 15 bases between them. The CDR3 spells CSVSIGAQTDTQYF. CDR3 bases: TGCAGCGTTTCTATCGGGGCACAGACAGATACGCAGTATTTT.

The table lists this clone with a count of one. One junction end disagrees with the germline gene, perhaps due to a read error. The chain uses TRBV28 and TRBJ2-2; D might be TRBD2 (5 bases). Per the germline V gene, CDR1 is MDHEN and CDR2 is SYDVKM. The CDR3 covers 14 residues. CDR3 sequence reads: CATGRTVNAGELFF. Here the CDR3 DNA reads TGTGCCACCGGTCGGACTGTGAACGCCGGGGAGCTGTTTTTT.

This chain links TRBV5-4 with TRBJ2-1; 10 bases line up with TRBD2. Germline loops: CDR1 SGHNT, CDR2 YYREEE (reference sequence). J lost 5 bases, V lost 3 bases, and 5 bases had no gene match. The CDR3 loop spans 15 amino acids. The CDR3 reads CASSYSGGLHNEQFF. DNA for the CDR3: TGTGCCAGCAGCTATAGCGGGGGGCTTCACAATGAGCAGTTCTTC.

The J gene is TRBJ2-7, the V gene TRBV7-3; 7 bases map to TRBD2. After removal of 3 bases from V and 2 bases from J, the junction contained 7 bases not matched to a gene. CDR3 length equals 15 residues. Germline V lookup: CDR1 SGHTA, CDR2 FQGTGA. CDR3 sequence (DNA): TGTGCCAGCAGCTTCCCAGGGAGGGTCCCCTACGAGCAGTACTTC. It encodes CASSFPGRVPYEQYF.

The sample holds a few counts of this clone. The chain recombines TRBV7-6 with TRBJ2-2; D unclear. The CDR3 runs 14 residues. Germline-derived CDR1 and CDR2 are SGHVS and FNYEAQ. V lost 2 bases and J lost 1, with 5 bases in between. CDR3 in amino acids: CASSLNQNTGELFF. The DNA for the CDR3 is TGTGCCAGCAGCTTAAACCAGAACACCGGGGAGCTGTTTTTT.

J is TRBJ1-1 and V is TRBV11-3; D is unresolved. The length of the CDR3 is 12 residues. V lost 8 bases and J 4 bases, leaving 11 bases between the germline ends. Germline CDR1 and CDR2: SGHNT and YENEEA. DNA of the CDR3: TGTGCCAGCGGTAAGGGAGGCACTGAAGCTTTCTTT. As protein: CASGKGGTEAFF.

The chain carries TRBV5-1 and TRBJ2-7, with D unclear. The CDR3 consists of 15 residues. CDR1 is SGHRS and CDR2 is YFSETQ in the germline V gene. Trimming left V 0 bases short and J 6 bases short, with 16 bases between. The CDR3 DNA sequence: TGCGCCAGCAGCTTGGCACAGTCCCTTAGCTCCGAGCAGTACTTC. Amino acid sequence: CASSLAQSLSSEQYF.

This chain uses TRBV7-2 with TRBJ2-7, with a possible D match to TRBD1 (5 bases). CDR1 SGHTA and CDR2 FQGNSA come from the germline V gene. V was pared by 4 bases and J by 6 bases, with 16 bases between. The CDR3 covers 14 residues. The DNA for the CDR3 is TGTGCCAGCAGCTCTCCCAGGGTGTGGGGCGAGCAGTACTTC. Translation gives CASSSPRVWGEQYF. The full variable domain, its missing parts supplied by reference TRBV7-2 and TRBJ2-7, is GAGVSQSPSNKVTEKGKDVELRCDPISGHTALYWYRQSLGQGLEFLIYFQGNSAPDKSGLPSDRFSAERTGGSVSTLTIQRTQQEDSAVYLCASSSPRVWGEQYFGPGTRLTVT.

The chain is built from TRBV28 and TRBJ1-1; D is unclear. Trimming took off 5 bases at V and 3 bases at J, with 13 bases between the two ends. This CDR3 comprises 14 residues. CDR1 is MDHEN, CDR2 SYDVKM, per germline. The CDR3: CASSVFGSYTEAFF. In DNA form, the CDR3 reads TGTGCCAGCAGTGTCTTTGGGAGTTACACTGAAGCTTTCTTT. The full variable domain, with the rest looked up from reference TRBV28 and TRBJ1-1, is DVKVTQSSRYLVKRTGEKVFLECVQDMDHENMFWYRQDPGLGLRLIYFSYDVKMKEKGDIPEGYSVSREKKERFSLILESASTNQTSMYLCASSVFGSYTEAFFGQGTRLTVV.

V is TRBV19 and J is TRBJ1-5; D not resolved. V was clipped by 1 base and J by 7 bases, with 5 bases between them. The CDR3 is 12 amino acids. CDR1 and CDR2 from the germline V gene are LNHDA and SQIVND (reference sequence). The CDR3 nucleotides read TGTGCCAGTAGTATAGCGCAACAGCCCCAGCATTTT. This translates into CASSIAQQPQHF.

This clone occurred a few times. In the same sample, other DNA sequences code for this CDR3. The chain links TRBV7-3 to TRBJ2-2; a weak D match, TRBD1 (5 bases). The CDR3 sequence is 14 residues long. Germline CDR1 is SGHTA and CDR2 is FQGTGA. Trimming cost V 5 bases and J 5 bases, with 12 bases left between them. Here the CDR3 reads CASSRYQGTGELFF. The DNA of the CDR3 is TGTGCCAGCAGCAGATACCAGGGAACCGGGGAGCTGTTTTTT. The whole variable domain, filled in from reference TRBV7-3 and TRBJ2-2, reads GAGVSQTPSNKVTEKGKYVELRCDPISGHTALYWYRQSLGQGPEFLIYFQGTGAADDSGLPNDRFFAVRPEGSVSTLKIQRTERGDSAVYLCASSRYQGTGELFFGEGSRLTVL.

The chain recombines TRBV15 with TRBJ2-2; 7 nucleotides align to TRBD2. This CDR3 is built from 16 residues. The junction had 5 bases not matched to a gene; V was cut back by 0 bases and J by 4 bases. The germline V gene encodes CDR1 LNHNV and CDR2 YYDKDF (reference sequence). The CDR3 DNA reads as TGTGCCACCAGCAGAGATGGAGGGAGGGTCACCGGGGAGCTGTTTTTT. This sequence encodes CATSRDGGRVTGELFF.

The genes are TRBV18 and TRBJ2-2, with D perhaps being TRBD1 or TRBD2 (5 bases each). This CDR3 has 15 residues. Trimming shortened V by 4 bases and J by 1 base, and 10 bases separated the two germline ends. In germline, CDR1 is KGHSH, CDR2 LQKENI. CDR3 in amino acids: CASSQGRGNTGELFF. For the CDR3, the DNA is TGTGCCAGCTCACAGGGACGGGGGAACACCGGGGAGCTGTTTTTT.

The chain couples TRBV7-3 to TRBJ2-1, with 9 bases that match TRBD2. The CDR3 has 18 amino acids. The trim removed 5 bases at V and 0 bases at J, leaving 11 bases unmatched. Germline CDR1 and CDR2: SGHTA and FQGTGA. The CDR3 nucleotides are TGTGCCAGCAGCCCTACAGGGCGCGGGAGGGCCTCCTACAATGAGCAGTTCTTC. This codes for CASSPTGRGRASYNEQFF.

The chain uses TRBV7-9 and TRBJ2-7; TRBD1 agrees at 9 bases. CDR1 SEHNR and CDR2 FQNEAQ come from the germline V gene (reference sequence). The CDR3 contains 13 residues. The V and J ends lost 8 bases and 3 bases, in that order; junction bases with no gene match: 5. The CDR3 sequence: CASGQTGGYEQYF. The DNA of the CDR3 is TGTGCCAGCGGTCAGACAGGGGGCTACGAGCAGTACTTC.

The genes are TRBV6-1 and TRBJ2-7; the D gene is possibly TRBD1 (6 bases). This CDR3 comprises 14 residues. The ends were cut back, 7 bases at V and 7 bases at J, with 20 bases in the middle. Looked up from germline, CDR1 is MNHNS and CDR2 is SASEGT. The CDR3: CASKSDRSVREQYF. The DNA for the CDR3 is TGTGCCAGCAAGAGCGACAGGAGCGTGAGAGAGCAGTACTTC.

The CDR3 region is CASSLKVWGAYEQYF. The CDR3 coding sequence is TGTGCCAGCAGCTTAAAAGTTTGGGGGGCCTACGAGCAGTACTTC. The chain is built from TRBV7-9 and TRBJ2-7, with D possibly being TRBD2 (6 bases). The CDR3 has 15 residues. Germline V gene sequence: CDR1 SEHNR, CDR2 FQNEAQ (reference sequence). The V end lost 2 bases, the J end lost 2 bases, and 13 bases lay between the germline ends.

The rearrangement links TRBV20-1 to TRBJ2-3; D is unresolved. CDR3 size: 8 residues. V dropped 5 bases and J dropped 10 bases, with 4 bases sitting between them. The V gene's germline CDR1 is DFQATT and CDR2 SNEGSKA (reference sequence). The CDR3 here is CSAGAQYF. The CDR3 DNA sequence: TGCAGTGCTGGTGCGCAGTATTTT.

The V call is TRBV7-9, the J call TRBJ2-1; D is perhaps TRBD2 (5 bases). This CDR3 spans 15 amino acids. Germline values: CDR1 SEHNR, CDR2 FQNEAQ (reference sequence). Trimming removed 1 base from V and 5 bases from J, with 12 bases in between. The CDR3 protein is CASSLVGRENNEQFF. Here the CDR3 DNA reads TGTGCCAGCAGCTTAGTTGGACGGGAAAACAATGAGCAGTTCTTC.

The V and J genes are TRBV28 and TRBJ2-7; D may be TRBD2 (5 bases). CDR1 MDHEN and CDR2 SYDVKM come from the germline V gene. This CDR3 is built from 15 residues. Trimming pared 2 bases from V and 2 bases from J, leaving 13 bases between. The CDR3, as DNA: TGTGCCAGCAGTTTAATTGGAGGTCGAGCCTACGAGCAGTACTTC. Amino acid sequence: CASSLIGGRAYEQYF. Based on the CDR3 plus reference TRBV28 and TRBJ2-7, the full variable domain is DVKVTQSSRYLVKRTGEKVFLECVQDMDHENMFWYRQDPGLGLRLIYFSYDVKMKEKGDIPEGYSVSREKKERFSLILESASTNQTSMYLCASSLIGGRAYEQYFGPGTRLTVT.

This sequence joins TRBV19 and TRBJ1-5; no clear D gene. Trimming pared 1 base from V and 5 bases from J, leaving 3 bases between. Germline assignment: CDR1 LNHDA and CDR2 SQIVND (reference sequence). The CDR3 is made up of 12 amino acids. CDR3 sequence: CASSIVDQPQHF. In DNA, the CDR3 is TGTGCCAGTAGTATAGTGGATCAGCCCCAGCATTTT.

This chain links TRBV27 with TRBJ2-2, with D possibly being TRBD2 (6 bases). Germline V gene lookup returns CDR1 MNHEY and CDR2 SMNVEV (reference sequence). Trimming cost V 6 bases and J 5 bases, with 13 bases left between them. CDR3 length: 14 residues. This chain's CDR3 is CASRRLVQTGELFF. The CDR3 nucleotides read TGTGCCAGCAGGAGACTAGTTCAAACCGGGGAGCTGTTTTTT.

The chain recombines TRBV30 with TRBJ2-7, with 7 bases matching TRBD1. The CDR3 runs 15 residues. V shed 8 bases, J shed 0 bases, and the junction held 13 bases outside the gene matches. Looked up from germline, CDR1 is GTSNPN and CDR2 is SVGIG (reference sequence). The CDR3 DNA is TGTGCCCTATCATGGGGACAGTGGAGCTCCTACGAGCAGTACTTC. Residues: CALSWGQWSSYEQYF.

V gene TRBV2 combines with J gene TRBJ2-1, with 13 bases matching TRBD2. Germline lookup yields CDR1 SNHLY and CDR2 FYNNEI. The ends lost 10 bases at V and 6 bases at J; junction bases unmatched: 6. The CDR3 covers 14 residues. The DNA of the CDR3 is TGTGCCACCGCCGGGACTAGCGGGATCAATGAGCAGTTCTTC. Its translation: CATAGTSGINEQFF.

The V call is TRBV27, the J call TRBJ2-2; D gene unclear. The CDR3 runs to 14 residues. Trimming removed 10 bases at V and 0 bases at J, with 12 bases between. Germline V lookup: CDR1 MNHEY, CDR2 SMNVEV (reference sequence). The CDR3 sequence: CATSGLANTGELFF. The CDR3 coding sequence is TGTGCCACATCCGGGCTCGCGAACACCGGGGAGCTGTTTTTT.

The CDR3 DNA is TGTGCCAGCACCACGTCGAGGCACGAGCAGTACTTC. Amino acids: CASTTSRHEQYF. The chain combines TRBV6-1 with TRBJ2-7, with D uncertain. Germline CDR1 and CDR2: MNHNS and SASEGT. CDR3 length: 12 residues. Trimming left V 7 bases short and J 5 bases short, with 12 bases between.

This clone has only a few counts. This chain connects TRBV2 to TRBJ1-2; 7 positions agree with TRBD1. V shed 5 bases, J shed 7 bases, and the junction held 13 bases outside the gene matches. The CDR3 totals 15 residues. Germline assignment: CDR1 SNHLY and CDR2 FYNNEI. The CDR3 sequence is CASSPQGSGSGGYTF. The CDR3 DNA reads TGTGCCAGCAGTCCACAGGGGTCCGGTAGTGGTGGCTACACCTTC.

This clone was seen only once. The genes are TRBV10-3 and TRBJ1-1; D gene uncertain. The V end lost 4 bases, the J end lost 0 bases, and 6 bases lay between the germline ends. The CDR3 is 13 amino acids. Germline V gene sequence: CDR1 ENHRY, CDR2 SYGVKD. Here the CDR3 DNA reads TGTGCCATCAGTGGAGATTTGAACACTGAAGCTTTCTTT. Translated: CAISGDLNTEAFF.

The V gene is TRBV19, the J gene TRBJ2-7; 8 bases are a match to TRBD1. This CDR3 is 14 amino acids long. Germline values: CDR1 LNHDA, CDR2 SQIVND (reference sequence). Losses at the gene ends were 4 bases for V and 5 bases for J; bases not matched to a gene: 7. Here the CDR3 reads CASSTQDRGHEQYF. In DNA form, the CDR3 reads TGTGCCAGTAGTACGCAAGACAGGGGACACGAGCAGTACTTC.

This chain connects TRBV5-1 to TRBJ2-1, with D unresolved. Trimming took 1 base from V and 5 from J, leaving 10 bases between them. CDR1 and CDR2 from the germline V gene are SGHRS and YFSETQ. The CDR3 totals 14 residues. The CDR3 spells CASSLSLRNNEQFF. In DNA, the CDR3 is TGCGCCAGCAGCTTGTCCCTTAGAAACAATGAGCAGTTCTTC.

Worth noting for this clone: One base away lies a much larger clone, so this may be a sequencing read error. Other DNA sequences from this sample encode an identical CDR3 as well. The CDR3 DNA is TGTGCCAGCAGTAAGATCGGAGCGGGAGGCACAGATACGCAGTATTTT. It codes for CASSKIGAGGTDTQYF. This sequence joins TRBV19 and TRBJ2-3, with 8 bases fitting TRBD2. Per the germline V gene, CDR1 is LNHDA and CDR2 is SQIVND (reference sequence). This CDR3 contains 16 residues.

A word on this clone: The junction does not match germline at one end; this may be a read error. This chain links TRBV7-8 with TRBJ1-2, with TRBD1 as a possible D gene (5 bases). The length of the CDR3 is 14 residues. From germline, CDR1 is SGHVS and CDR2 FQNEAQ. The CDR3 reads CASSLAWERGGYTF. The CDR3 DNA sequence: TGTGCCAGCAGCCTAGCTTGGGAGAGGGGTGGCTACACCTTC. The variable domain in full, completed from reference TRBV7-8 and TRBJ1-2, reads GAGVSQSPRYKVAKRGQDVALRCDPISGHVSLFWYQQALGQGPEFLTYFQNEAQLDKSGLPSDRFFAERPEGSVSTLKIQRTQQEDSAVYLCASSLAWERGGYTFGSGTRLTVV.